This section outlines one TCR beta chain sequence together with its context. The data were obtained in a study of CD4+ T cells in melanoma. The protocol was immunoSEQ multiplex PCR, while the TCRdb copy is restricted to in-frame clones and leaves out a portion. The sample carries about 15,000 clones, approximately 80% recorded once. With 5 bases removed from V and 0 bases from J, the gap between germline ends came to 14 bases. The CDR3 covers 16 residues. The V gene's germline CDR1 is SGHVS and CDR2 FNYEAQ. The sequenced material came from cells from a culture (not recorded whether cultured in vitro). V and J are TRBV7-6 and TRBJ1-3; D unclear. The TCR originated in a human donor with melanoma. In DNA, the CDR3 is TGTGCCAGCAGCGCCACTCGAGTAAGCTCTGGAAACACCATATATTTT. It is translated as CASSATRVSSGNTIYF.